This TCR beta chain was observed in a study of blood T cell repertoires in COVID-19. For the study at large: Samples came from the United States, Italy and Spain, spanning acute and convalescent COVID-19. The cDNA or gDNA used as material had been derived from T cells, B-cell-depleted T cells, or PBMCs.

Trimming took off 10 bases at V and 7 bases at J, with 14 bases between the two ends. This CDR3 has 12 residues. In the authors' methods: Nucleated cell number was recorded as an estimate derived from reference gene primer amplification. Repertoires were generated with immunoSEQ multiplex PCR, while TCRdb's copy carries only in-frame clones and drops some. V, J and clone size are those of that table, while D and trimming were read from the DNA. Seen here are roughly 80,000 clones, around 90% observed once, and the top ten hold around 9%. The chain links TRBV12-3 or TRBV12-4 to TRBJ1-5; D remains unclear. Material for sequencing was peripheral blood. The TCR comes from a human donor in a cohort sampled during active COVID-19. CDR3 amino acids: CATRTGNQPQHF. CDR3 bases: TGTGCCACCCGGACGGGAAACCAGCCCCAGCATTTT.